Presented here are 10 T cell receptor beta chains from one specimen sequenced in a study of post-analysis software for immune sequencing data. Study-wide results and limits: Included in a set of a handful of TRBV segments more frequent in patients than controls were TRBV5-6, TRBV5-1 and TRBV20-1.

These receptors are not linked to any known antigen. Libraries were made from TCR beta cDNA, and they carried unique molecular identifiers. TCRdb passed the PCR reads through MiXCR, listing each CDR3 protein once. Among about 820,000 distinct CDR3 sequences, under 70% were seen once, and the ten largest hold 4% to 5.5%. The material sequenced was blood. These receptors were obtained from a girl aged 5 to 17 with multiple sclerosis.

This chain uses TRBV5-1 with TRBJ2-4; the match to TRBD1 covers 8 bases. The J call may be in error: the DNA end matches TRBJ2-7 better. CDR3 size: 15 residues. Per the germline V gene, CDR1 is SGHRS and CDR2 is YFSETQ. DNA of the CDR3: TGCGCCAGCAGCTTCGGACAGGGTAAGGGGGACGAGCAGTACTTC. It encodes CASSFGQGKGDEQYF.

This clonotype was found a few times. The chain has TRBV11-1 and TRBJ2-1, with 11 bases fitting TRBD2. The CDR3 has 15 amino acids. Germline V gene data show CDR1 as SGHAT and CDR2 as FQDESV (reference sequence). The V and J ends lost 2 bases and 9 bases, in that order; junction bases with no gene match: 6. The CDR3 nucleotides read TGTGCCAGCAGCTTAAAACTAGCGGGAGTTCTTGAGCAGTTCTTC. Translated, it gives CASSLKLAGVLEQFF. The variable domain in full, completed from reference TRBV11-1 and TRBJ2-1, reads EAEVAQSPRYKITEKSQAVAFWCDPISGHATLYWYRQILGQGPELLVQFQDESVVDDSQLPKDRFSAERLKGVDSTLKIQPAELGDSAMYLCASSLKLAGVLEQFFGPGTRLTVL.

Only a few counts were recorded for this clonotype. The CDR3 spells CASSLAASGSPLEQYF. CDR3 nucleotide sequence: TGTGCCAGCAGCTTAGCGGCTAGCGGGAGTCCCCTCGAGCAGTACTTC. This sequence joins TRBV7-2 and TRBJ2-7; 10 bases match TRBD2. V shed 0 bases and J 6 bases; nucleotides not matched to a gene: 8. Germline lookup yields CDR1 SGHTA and CDR2 FQGNSA. CDR3 size: 16 residues.

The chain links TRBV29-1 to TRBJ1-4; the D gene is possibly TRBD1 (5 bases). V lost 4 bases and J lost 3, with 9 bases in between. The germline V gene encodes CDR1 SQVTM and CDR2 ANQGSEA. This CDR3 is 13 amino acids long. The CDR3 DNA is TGCAGCGTTGTGGGGGGGGCTAATGAAAAACTGTTTTTT. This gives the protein CSVVGGANEKLFF.

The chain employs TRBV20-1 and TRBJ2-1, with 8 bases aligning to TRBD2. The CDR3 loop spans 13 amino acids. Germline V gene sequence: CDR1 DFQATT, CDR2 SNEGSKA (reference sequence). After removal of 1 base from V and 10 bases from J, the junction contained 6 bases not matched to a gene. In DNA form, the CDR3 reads TGCAGTGCTAGAGCGGGAGGGCTCAGCGAGCAGTTCTTC. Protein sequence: CSARAGGLSEQFF.

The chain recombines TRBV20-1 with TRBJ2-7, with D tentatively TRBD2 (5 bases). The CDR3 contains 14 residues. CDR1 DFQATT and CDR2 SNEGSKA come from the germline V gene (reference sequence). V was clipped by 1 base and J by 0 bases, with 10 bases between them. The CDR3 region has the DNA TGCAGTGCTAGAGGGTTCCGGGGCTCCTACGAGCAGTACTTC. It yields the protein CSARGFRGSYEQYF.

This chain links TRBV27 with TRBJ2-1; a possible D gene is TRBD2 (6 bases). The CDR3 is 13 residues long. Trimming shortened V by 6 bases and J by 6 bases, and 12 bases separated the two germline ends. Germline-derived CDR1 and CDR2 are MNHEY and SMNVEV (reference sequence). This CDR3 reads CASRQGGGNEQFF. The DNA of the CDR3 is TGTGCCAGCAGGCAGGGAGGTGGCAATGAGCAGTTCTTC.

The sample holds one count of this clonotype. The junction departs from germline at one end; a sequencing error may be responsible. The CDR3 region has the DNA TGCGCCAGAAGCCAAACAGGGGGCAGAGAAGAGACCCAGTACTTC. This translates into CARSQTGGREETQYF. V usage is TRBV4-1 and J usage is TRBJ2-5, with 9 bases identical to TRBD1. Per germline, CDR1 MGHRA and CDR2 YSYEKL. CDR3 length equals 15 residues.

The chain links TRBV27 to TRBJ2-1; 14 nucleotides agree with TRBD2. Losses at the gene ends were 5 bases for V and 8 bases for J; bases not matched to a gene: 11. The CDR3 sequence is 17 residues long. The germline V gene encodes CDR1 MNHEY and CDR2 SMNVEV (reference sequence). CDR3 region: CASSPRVGTSGSDEQFF. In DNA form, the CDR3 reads TGTGCCAGCAGTCCCCGGGTCGGGACTAGCGGGAGTGATGAGCAGTTCTTC.

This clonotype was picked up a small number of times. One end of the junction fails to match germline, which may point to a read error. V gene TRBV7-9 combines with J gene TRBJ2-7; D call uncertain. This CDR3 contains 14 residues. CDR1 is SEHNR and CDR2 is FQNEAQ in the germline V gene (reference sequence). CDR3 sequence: CAGSPSQANYEQYF. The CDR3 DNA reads TGTGCCGGCAGCCCGAGTCAGGCGAACTACGAGCAGTACTTC.